This T cell receptor (beta chain) was identified during a study of read filtering for tumor transcriptome and immune sequencing. Study overall: Revised staging placed about 8 patients in R-ISS I, 15 to 20 in II, 6 or 7 in III.

As concerns this clonotype: Its antigen is unknown. This may be a read error: a much more frequent sequence differs by one nucleotide.

V lost 6 bases and J 7 bases, leaving 16 bases between the germline ends. The CDR3 covers 13 residues. This library used roughly 400 ng RNA and molecular barcoded adaptors spanning alpha/delta and beta/gamma chains. TCRdb recomputed calls from the reads with MiXCR, one row per CDR3 protein. The sample shows approximately 93,000 distinct CDR3 sequences, under 25% of them seen only once. Study findings and constraints: Around 85% of IR-seq clonotypes had one read, totaling about 3.5% of reads; RNA-seq: roughly 76% and 46%. Correlation between methods rose after single-read clonotypes were removed. RNA-seq captured clonotypes less deeply and reliably than IR-seq.

This rearrangement joins TRBV12-3 or TRBV12-4 to TRBJ2-7, with D unclear. Sequencing used a population of CD138-negative cells sorted from bone marrow. This sequence originates from a donor at least 40 years old with multiple myeloma. The CDR3 protein is CASRLAPTGEQYF. DNA of the CDR3: TGTGCCAGCAGGCTGGCCCCGACGGGTGAGCAGTACTTC.